These T cell receptor beta chains were read from a single sample in a study of regulatory T cells in long-lasting Graves disease. Each CDR3 protein is one row after TCRdb ran MiXCR on the multiplex PCR reads. The table includes about half a million distinct CDR3 sequences, 12% detected once. This sample also appeared in a second study, on T cells in Graves' hyperthyroidism and ophthalmopathy.

Source: peripheral blood mononuclear cells (PBMCs), taken at new diagnosis, from a patient treated with antithyroid drugs. All receptors derive from a woman aged 25 to 39 with Graves disease. CDR3s include the opening cysteine and the closing phenylalanine or tryptophan. D genes are given only for firm matches. Not every row has a clone size; where given, it reads once, few, many or a size class.

many,.,TRBV6-1,18,TRBJ1-2,TGTGCCACCATTCCTGGGTTCCCGGCCACCGTTAGGGGTTATGGCTACACCTTC,CATIPGFPATVRGYGYTF
many,.,TRBV6-2/TRBV6-3,13,TRBJ2-3,TGTGCCAGCTCCGGGGAGTACACAGATACGCAGTATTTT,CASSGEYTDTQYF
.,.,TRBV24-1,12,TRBJ1-1,TGTGCCACCAGTGATTCAGGTCCGGAAGCTTTCTTT,CATSDSGPEAFF
many,.,TRBV7-3,14,TRBJ2-1,TGTGCCAGCAGCTTAAACCCCTTCTACAATGAGCAGTTCTTC,CASSLNPFYNEQFF
few,TRBD1,TRBV12-3/TRBV12-4,16,TRBJ1-2,TGTGCCAGCAGACCAGGACAGGGGGCGCGGGGCTATGGCTACACCTTC,CASRPGQGARGYGYTF
many,TRBD1,TRBV6-5,14,TRBJ1-1,TGTGCCAGCAGCTACAATAGACAGGGCACTGAAGCTTTCTTT,CASSYNRQGTEAFF
many,TRBD1,TRBV20-1,14,TRBJ1-1,TGCAGTGCTCCAGGGTACAGGGGCAGCACTGAAGCTTTCTTT,CSAPGYRGSTEAFF
.,.,TRBV4-2,15,TRBJ1-1,TGTGCCAGCAGCCAAGATAGTTTTAAAGGGACTGAAGCTTTCTTT,CASSQDSFKGTEAFF
many,.,TRBV11-3,12,TRBJ1-1,TGTGCCAGCAGCACCGGGGGGGCTGAAGCTTTCTTT,CASSTGGAEAFF
few,TRBD1,TRBV30,17,TRBJ2-2,TGTGCCTGGAGCCCCCTAGGGGGACAGGGGGGAACCGGGGAGCTGTTTTTT,CAWSPLGGQGGTGELFF
.,.,TRBV18,15,TRBJ1-2,TGTGCCAGCTCACCGAATGTTCTCACTAACTATGGCTACACCTTC,CASSPNVLTNYGYTF
many,TRBD2,TRBV27,14,TRBJ2-3,TGTGCCAGCAGTTTATCTCGGGGGGGAGATACGCAGTATTTT,CASSLSRGGDTQYF
.,.,TRBV5-5,16,TRBJ2-7,TGTGCCAGCAGCTTGGCCGCGGAGGGCCACTCCTACGAGCAGTACTTC,CASSLAAEGHSYEQYF
many,TRBD1,TRBV29-1,15,TRBJ2-3,TGCAGCGTTGAAGGGGGGACAGGGGGCACAGATACGCAGTATTTT,CSVEGGTGGTDTQYF
many,TRBD1,TRBV10-2,14,TRBJ2-7,TGCGCCAGCAGTCCCCGACAGGGCACCTACGAGCAGTACTTC,CASSPRQGTYEQYF
.,.,TRBV2,14,TRBJ1-1,TGTGCCAGCAGTACTCCCGGTGCCGGAACTGAAGCTTTCTTT,CASSTPGAGTEAFF
.,TRBD2,TRBV6-2/TRBV6-3,16,TRBJ2-1,TGTGCCAGCAGCCGCCCGGGCCCGACTAGCGGGATACAGCAGTTCTTC,CASSRPGPTSGIQQFF
many,TRBD2,TRBV7-2,17,TRBJ2-5,TGTGCCAGCAGCTTAGGGCTACTAGCGGGGAACCAAGAGACCCAGTACTTC,CASSLGLLAGNQETQYF
many,.,TRBV4-1,14,TRBJ1-1,TGCGCCAGCAGCCATGCAGGACACACAAGCCAAGCTTTCTTT,CASSHAGHTSQAFF
.,.,TRBV7-2,15,TRBJ1-6,TGTGCCAGCAGCTTGGGAGGGCAGGGCAGGACACCCCTCCACTTT,CASSLGGQGRTPLHF
many,.,TRBV10-1,13,TRBJ2-5,TGCGCCAGCAGTGGGTCGCTGAGCGGGACCCAGTACTTC,CASSGSLSGTQYF
.,TRBD2,TRBV20-1,14,TRBJ2-7,TGCAGTGCTCGTTCTAGCGGTACACTCTACGAGCAGTACTTC,CSARSSGTLYEQYF
.,.,TRBV18,16,TRBJ2-6,TGTGCCAGCTCATCGAAAGTGAGCTCTGGGGCCAACGTCCTGACTTTC,CASSSKVSSGANVLTF
many,.,TRBV10-3,12,TRBJ2-3,TGTGCCATCAGTGAGGCCACAGATACGCAGTATTTT,CAISEATDTQYF
many,TRBD1,TRBV12-3/TRBV12-4,13,TRBJ2-1,TGTGCCAGCAGTATGGACAGGTACAATGAGCAGTTCTTC,CASSMDRYNEQFF
many,TRBD2,TRBV3-1,16,TRBJ2-7,TGTGCCAGCAGCCAAGTGGCCGGGACTAGCGGCTACGAGCAGTACTTC,CASSQVAGTSGYEQYF
many,TRBD2,TRBV20-1,14,TRBJ2-1,TGCAGTGCTACCTCTAGCGGAGCCTACAATGAGCAGTTCTTC,CSATSSGAYNEQFF
many,.,TRBV28,15,TRBJ2-2,TGTGCCAGCAGTCCCTGGGACGTTCCGGCCGGGGAGCTGTTTTTT,CASSPWDVPAGELFF
many,TRBD1,TRBV7-9,15,TRBJ2-3,TGTGCCAGCAGCTTAGTTGGGACAGGGGCAGATACGCAGTATTTT,CASSLVGTGADTQYF
many,.,TRBV2,13,TRBJ1-2,TGTGCCAGCAGTGACTCAGGGGCCTATGGCTACACCTTC,CASSDSGAYGYTF
many,.,TRBV3-1,16,TRBJ1-4,TGTGCCAGCAGCCAAGACGGCTGGGCAGCTAATGAAAAACTGTTTTTT,CASSQDGWAANEKLFF
many,.,TRBV6-5,15,TRBJ2-7,TGTGCCAGCAGTTTTGAGGACGCGTACCTCTACGAGCAGTACTTC,CASSFEDAYLYEQYF
.,.,TRBV19,14,TRBJ1-5,TGTGCCAGTAGAAACAGGGAGGGCAATCAGCCCCAGCATTTT,CASRNREGNQPQHF
.,.,TRBV15,15,TRBJ2-7,TGTGCCACCAGCAGAGGGAGGGTTACCCCTTACGAGCAGTACTTC,CATSRGRVTPYEQYF
many,.,TRBV12-3/TRBV12-4,12,TRBJ2-1,TGTGCCAGCAGTTTTCTTTCGAAGGAGCAGTTCTTC,CASSFLSKEQFF
.,TRBD1,TRBV5-1,14,TRBJ1-1,TGCGCCGGCAGCTTGCAGGGGGGGAACACTGAAGCTTTCTTT,CAGSLQGGNTEAFF
many,.,TRBV3-1,14,TRBJ1-3,TGTGCCAGCAGTCCTGGACAGAACCAGCACACCATATATTTT,CASSPGQNQHTIYF
.,.,TRBV18,14,TRBJ2-3,TGTGCCAGCCCAGCCGGGGACCCGTCGGATACGCAGTATTTT,CASPAGDPSDTQYF
many,TRBD2,TRBV20-1,14,TRBJ2-1,TGCAGTGCTACAACTAGCGGGCCGGTTCGAGAGCAGTTCTTC,CSATTSGPVREQFF
few,.,TRBV20-1,15,TRBJ2-3,TGCAGTGCCAGCCCGGTCCGCGCGTCATCCGATACGCAGTATTTT,CSASPVRASSDTQYF
many,.,TRBV20-1,12,TRBJ2-7,TGCAGTGCTAGAGATCGTCCAGCCGAGCAGTACTTC,CSARDRPAEQYF
many,.,TRBV20-1,17,TRBJ2-3,TGCAGTGCTCAATCAACGGAGGGCCGAATAAGCACAGATACGCAGTATTTT,CSAQSTEGRISTDTQYF
many,TRBD2,TRBV7-9,14,TRBJ2-1,TGTGCCAGCAGCTCACTAGCGGGAGTGAGGGAGCAGTTCTTC,CASSSLAGVREQFF
many,.,TRBV6-5,15,TRBJ2-7,TGTGCCAGCAGTTACTCGGGGTTAAGCTCCTACGAGCAGTACTTC,CASSYSGLSSYEQYF